This T cell receptor beta chain emerged from a study of cytomegalovirus exposure and HLA in healthy donors. Study summary: The roughly 100 million unique TCR beta sequences, from about 190 million T cells, were found by an earlier analysis. Early released data comprised around 80 million unique TCRs from HLA-typed donors. Findings and caveats of the study: A later examination showed that TCR association rates differed by HLA locus, with DRB1 most and HLA-C fewest. Per a prior analysis, the majority of TCR beta V segments were productive roughly 90% or roughly 30% of the time.

PCR was performed using 60 Vbeta and 13 Jbeta primers. Clones were read by immunoSEQ multiplex PCR, and TCRdb kept only the in-frame ones, dropping some. This table has roughly 130,000 clones, less than 80% appearing once. A remark on this clone: Its cognate antigen is unknown.

The sequencing input was PBMCs. This clonotype was sampled from a woman aged 45-59 years in good health and CMV-seropositive.

DNA for the CDR3: TGTGCCAGCAGCCTACAGGGTGACACTAATGAAAAACTGTTTTTT. Residues: CASSLQGDTNEKLFF. The J gene is TRBJ1-4, the V gene TRBV5-6, with D tentatively TRBD1 (6 bases). Trimming pared 4 bases from V and 2 bases from J, leaving 12 bases between. The germline V gene encodes CDR1 SGHDT and CDR2 YYEEEE. The CDR3 has 15 amino acids.